This TCR beta chain was sequenced during a study of T-cell reconstitution after alpha-beta-depleted transplantation in children. The germline V gene has CDR1 MDHEN and CDR2 SYDVKM. V shed 7 bases, J shed 0 bases, and the junction held 21 bases outside the gene matches. The CDR3 sequence is 19 residues long. This clonotype occurred many times. The TCRbeta library incorporated unique molecular identifiers. TCRdb reanalysed the PCR reads using MiXCR and keeps one entry per CDR3 protein. This table holds 490,000 or so distinct CDR3 sequences, roughly 10% found once. The material was PBMCs, obtained before TCRalphabeta/CD19-depleted stem cell transplant. The receptor comes from a child aged 2-15 years with inherited bone marrow failure, due to receive a stem cell transplant. This chain links TRBV28 with TRBJ2-7, with TRBD1 identical over 7 bases. The CDR3 here is CASTPDGTEAASSSYEQYF. CDR3 nucleotides: TGTGCCAGCACCCCCGACGGGACAGAAGCTGCTTCCAGCTCCTACGAGCAGTACTTC.